The sequence of this T cell receptor (beta chain) was determined in a study of blood T cell repertoires in COVID-19. Clones were sequenced by immunoSEQ multiplex PCR, and TCRdb holds only the in-frame ones, with some missing. This table has about 260,000 clones, around four fifths appearing once. CDR3 length: 16 residues. In germline, CDR1 is LNHDA, CDR2 SQIVND (reference sequence). Trimming left V 5 bases short and J 3 bases short, with 17 bases between. Residents of about two dozen US areas, aged roughly 18 to 89 years, made up the participants. This receptor was taken from a man aged 25-45 years with acute COVID-19. The V call is TRBV19, the J call TRBJ1-3, with TRBD1 as a possible D gene (5 bases). The sample taken for sequencing was PBMCs or T cells enriched from blood (not recorded which). The CDR3, as DNA: TGTGCCAGTAGTCCCCGACAAAACCAGGGTGGAAACACCATATATTTT. The encoded protein is CASSPRQNQGGNTIYF.